This T cell receptor beta chain was captured in a study of control samples from healthy donors and cancer patients. Germline V gene sequence: CDR1 MNHNY, CDR2 SVGAGI (reference sequence). V lost 6 bases and J lost 2, with 10 bases in between. The CDR3 extends over 13 amino acids. Profiling relied on immunoSEQ multiplex PCR, and the TCRdb table lists in-frame clones only, not all of them. The repertoire holds about 150,000 clones, with 85% to 95% as singletons. This TCR came from a man aged 35-49 years in good health. The sequenced material came from blood. This rearrangement joins TRBV6-6 to TRBJ1-2; perhaps TRBD1 as D (5 bases). This CDR3 is CASSYGGNYGYTF. CDR3 coding DNA: TGTGCCAGCAGCTATGGGGGGAACTATGGCTACACCTTC.